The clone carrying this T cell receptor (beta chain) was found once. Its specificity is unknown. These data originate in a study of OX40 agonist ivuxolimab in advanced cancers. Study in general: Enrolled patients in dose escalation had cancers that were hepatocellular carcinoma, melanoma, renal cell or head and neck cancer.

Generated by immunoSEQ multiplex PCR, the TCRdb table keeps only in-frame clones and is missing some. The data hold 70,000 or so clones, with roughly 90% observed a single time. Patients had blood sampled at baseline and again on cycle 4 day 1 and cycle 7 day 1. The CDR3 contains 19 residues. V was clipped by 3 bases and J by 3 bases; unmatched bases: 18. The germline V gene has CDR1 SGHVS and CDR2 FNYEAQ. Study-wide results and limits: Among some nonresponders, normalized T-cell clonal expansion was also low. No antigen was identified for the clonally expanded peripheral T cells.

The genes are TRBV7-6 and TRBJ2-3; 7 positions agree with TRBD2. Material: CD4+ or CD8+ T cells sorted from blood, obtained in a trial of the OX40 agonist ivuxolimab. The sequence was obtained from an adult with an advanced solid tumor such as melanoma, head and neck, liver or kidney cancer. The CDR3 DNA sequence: TGTGCCAGCAGCTTCGGAAGAAACTCGCGGGGAGGGGCGACAGATACGCAGTATTTT. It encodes CASSFGRNSRGGATDTQYF.